This T cell receptor (beta chain) originates from a study of cytomegalovirus exposure and HLA in healthy donors. Trimming removed 11 bases at V and 3 bases at J, with 11 bases between. This CDR3 is 12 amino acids long. The germline V gene encodes CDR1 MNHNS and CDR2 SASEGT. This clone has just a few counts. Both 60 Vbeta primers and 13 Jbeta primers went into the PCR. Some clones are missing from TCRdb's copy, which holds only in-frame ones; the method was immunoSEQ multiplex PCR. This table has around 160,000 clones, 60% to 85% appearing once. What was sequenced was PBMCs. V and J are TRBV6-1 and TRBJ2-1; D might be TRBD1 (6 bases). The source is a middle-aged woman in good health and CMV-seropositive. CDR3 sequence (DNA): TGTGCCGTGGGGGCCTACTACAATGAGCAGTTCTTC. It encodes CAVGAYYNEQFF.